The T cell receptor (beta chain) under discussion was sequenced for a study of T cell repertoires in cytomegalovirus infection. Background on the study: CMV infection plus the matching HLA type was flagged by public TCR beta signatures.

Worth noting for this clonotype: The antigen remains undetermined.

In germline, CDR1 is SGDLS, CDR2 YYNGEE. The V and J ends lost 0 bases and 1 base respectively, with 10 bases between them. CDR3 size: 15 residues. TCRdb reanalysed the reads using MiXCR and keeps one entry per CDR3 protein. The sample has 150,000 to 200,000 distinct CDR3 sequences; 17% are singletons. Broader study findings: Public TCR beta family frequency separated CMV-and-HLA carriers, including in an independent cohort. The ex vivo response showed dominance by HLA-C-restricted CMV-specific TCR beta clonotypes.

The TCR originated in a human donor in good health (CMV status not recorded). Some clones in this sample may be carry-over from other donors' samples. The J gene is TRBJ2-5, the V gene TRBV9; tentatively, D is TRBD1 (5 bases). The sequenced sample was CD8+ T cells from PBMCs. CDR3 amino acids: CASSVDGRAQETQYF. In nucleotides, the CDR3 is TGTGCCAGCAGCGTAGACGGCAGGGCCCAAGAGACCCAGTACTTC.